The next 25 T cell receptor beta chains were all read from a single sample in a study of blood T cell repertoires in COVID-19. Libraries were prepared by immunoSEQ multiplex PCR; TCRdb keeps only in-frame clonotypes and omits some of them. The sample holds tens of thousands of clones, roughly 90% seen once. Sequencing was carried out using peripheral blood. The receptors shown here come from a woman aged 45-65 years with active or convalescent COVID-19.

The gene calls are TRBV7-9 and TRBJ1-5; 7 positions agree with TRBD1. J lost 1 base, V lost 1 base, and 4 bases had no gene match. This CDR3 region has 16 residues. Germline assignment: CDR1 SEHNR and CDR2 FQNEAQ (reference sequence). CDR3 amino acids: CASSLVGGASNQPQHF. The CDR3 nucleotides read TGTGCCAGCAGCTTAGTAGGGGGCGCCAGCAATCAGCCCCAGCATTTT.

The chain uses TRBV6-2 or TRBV6-3 and TRBJ2-2; no firm D call. V lost 5 bases and J lost 4, with 8 bases in between. CDR1 and CDR2 (germline): MNHEY, SVGEGT. The CDR3 spans 13 residues. This CDR3 reads CASSPLPTGELFF. Written as DNA, the CDR3 is TGTGCCAGCAGTCCACTCCCCACCGGGGAGCTGTTTTTT.

V gene TRBV18 combines with J gene TRBJ2-3; TRBD2 agrees at 10 bases. The ends lost 6 bases at V and 4 bases at J; junction bases unmatched: 10. Germline V lookup: CDR1 KGHSH, CDR2 LQKENI. The CDR3 loop spans 16 amino acids. The CDR3 DNA is TGTGCCAGCTCGCCTGTCAGCGGGGGGGCCTCAGATACGCAGTATTTT. It specifies CASSPVSGGASDTQYF.

The V gene is TRBV7-9, the J gene TRBJ1-4, with unresolved D. Germline values: CDR1 SEHNR, CDR2 FQNEAQ (reference sequence). This CDR3 is 17 amino acids long. Trimming took 7 bases from V and 0 from J, leaving 18 bases between them. CDR3 amino acids: CASTPLKEPSTNEKLFF. The CDR3 coding sequence is TGTGCCAGCACCCCCTTAAAGGAGCCCTCAACTAATGAAAAACTGTTTTTT.

In its sample, this clone was seen a few times. The V call is TRBV28, the J call TRBJ1-5; 11 bases are shared with TRBD1. Germline V gene lookup returns CDR1 MDHEN and CDR2 SYDVKM. The J segment lost 5 bases and the V segment lost 6 bases, leaving 9 bases of the junction unmatched. CDR3 length equals 16 residues. The CDR3 DNA follows: TGTGCCAGCAGCCCTTGGGACAGGGGGTATGATCAGCCCCAGCATTTT. The encoded protein is CASSPWDRGYDQPQHF.

The chain is built from TRBV12-1 and TRBJ2-5; TRBD1, the D gene given by the table, was not confirmed from the DNA. TRBV12-1 is reported as a pseudogene. This CDR3 has 19 amino acids. CDR3 DNA sequence: TGTGCCAGCAGCTCTTTGGGGGGACAGACCCGGACTGATCAGGAGACCCAGTACTTC. Protein: CASSSLGGQTRTDQETQYF.

The rearrangement links TRBV6-1 to TRBJ1-2; no clear D gene. CDR3 length: 14 amino acids. Trimming took off 0 bases at V and 7 bases at J, with 12 bases between the two ends. The germline V gene has CDR1 MNHNS and CDR2 SASEGT. DNA of the CDR3: TGTGCCAGCAGTGAAGCCCGAGGGCTTTTTGGCTACACCTTC. This sequence encodes CASSEARGLFGYTF.

The rearrangement links TRBV5-1 to TRBJ2-1, with D tentatively TRBD1 (5 bases). Germline CDR1 is SGHRS and CDR2 is YFSETQ. The CDR3 totals 13 residues. Trimming took 1 base from V and 9 from J, leaving 11 bases between them. As DNA, the CDR3 is TGCGCCAGCAGCTTGAGCAGGGCTGCTGAGCAGTTCTTC. The encoded protein is CASSLSRAAEQFF.

V is TRBV3-1 (or the pseudogene TRBV3-2) and J is TRBJ2-7; possible D gene TRBD1, 6 bases. This CDR3 contains 14 residues. The germline CDR1 and CDR2 sequences are LGHDT and YNNKEL (reference sequence). V was clipped by 5 bases and J by 0 bases, with 11 bases between them. The CDR3 spells CASSSWTASYEQYF. Written as DNA, the CDR3 is TGTGCCAGCAGCTCCTGGACAGCCTCCTACGAGCAGTACTTC.

The rearrangement uses TRBV5-4 and TRBJ2-2; maybe TRBD1 (5 bases). This CDR3 is built from 15 residues. V was clipped by 1 base and J by 5 bases, with 12 bases between them. The germline CDR1 and CDR2 sequences are SGHNT and YYREEE (reference sequence). CDR3 DNA: TGTGCCAGCAGCTTGTCCCAGGGTTATACCGGGGAGCTGTTTTTT. This sequence encodes CASSLSQGYTGELFF.

The rearrangement uses TRBV7-2 and TRBJ2-3, with 8 bases matching TRBD2. V trimming: 5 bases; J trimming: 2 bases; junction bases outside the gene matches: 6. Germline CDR1 and CDR2: SGHTA and FQGNSA. The CDR3 runs to 15 residues. The CDR3 region is CASSLRLAPTDTQYF. DNA for the CDR3: TGTGCCAGCAGCCTGAGACTAGCGCCCACAGATACGCAGTATTTT.

The chain employs TRBV6-2 or TRBV6-3 and TRBJ2-4; 8 bases map to TRBD1. Germline CDR1 reads MNHEY; CDR2 reads SVGEGT. This CDR3 spans 15 amino acids. Germline trimming cut 4 bases from V and 5 bases from J; bases unmatched to any gene: 7. The CDR3 reads CASSWGGTGQNIQYF. The CDR3 DNA reads TGTGCCAGCAGTTGGGGTGGGACAGGCCAAAACATTCAGTACTTC.

J is TRBJ2-3 and V is TRBV9; TRBD2 agrees at 11 bases. The V gene end was trimmed by 4 bases and the J gene end by 7 bases; junction bases not matched to a gene: 11. Germline lookup yields CDR1 SGDLS and CDR2 YYNGEE. This CDR3 comprises 16 residues. The CDR3 DNA is TGTGCCAGCAGCCCCGTGATCCTAGCGGGGGGACATACGCAGTATTTT. This gives the protein CASSPVILAGGHTQYF.

The rearrangement links TRBV6-2 or TRBV6-3 to TRBJ1-1; tentative D call: TRBD1 (5 bases). The CDR3 loop spans 15 amino acids. Per germline, CDR1 MNHEY and CDR2 SVGEGT. Trimming pared 3 bases from V and 1 base from J, leaving 12 bases between. This CDR3 is CASSYPRGTNTEAFF. The CDR3 DNA reads TGTGCCAGCAGTTATCCACGGGGGACGAACACTGAAGCTTTCTTT.

The chain uses TRBV6-6 and TRBJ2-5; 10 nucleotides match TRBD2. Germline assignment: CDR1 MNHNY and CDR2 SVGAGI (reference sequence). J was trimmed by 4 bases and V by 6 bases; bases with no gene match: 5. The length of the CDR3 is 14 residues. Here the CDR3 DNA reads TGTGCCAGCAGCAACAGCGGGGGGGTAGAGACCCAGTACTTC. It is translated as CASSNSGGVETQYF.

The chain joins TRBV11-2 to TRBJ1-6; D is perhaps TRBD1 (5 bases). Germline V CDR1 and CDR2: SGHAT, FQNNGV. CDR3 length: 14 residues. The germline V and J ends were trimmed by 3 bases and 10 bases, with 13 bases remaining between them. The CDR3 sequence is CASSFWAQGSPLHF. In DNA, the CDR3 is TGTGCCAGCAGCTTCTGGGCTCAGGGCTCACCCCTCCACTTT.

In this sample, this clone turned up once. The genes are TRBV7-9 and TRBJ1-2; the match to TRBD1 covers 12 bases. Germline lookup yields CDR1 SEHNR and CDR2 FQNEAQ (reference sequence). This CDR3 contains 19 residues. The junction had 13 bases not matched to a gene; V was cut back by 3 bases and J by 2 bases. The CDR3 loop reads CASSFSEGTGGFRNYGYTF. CDR3 bases: TGTGCCAGCAGCTTCAGCGAGGGGACAGGGGGCTTTAGAAACTATGGCTACACCTTC. Full variable domain (rest looked up from reference TRBV7-9 and TRBJ1-2): DTGVSQNPRHKITKRGQNVTFRCDPISEHNRLYWYRQTLGQGPEFLTYFQNEAQLEKSRLLSDRFSAERPKGSFSTLEIQRTEQGDSAMYLCASSFSEGTGGFRNYGYTFGSGTRLTVV.

This rearrangement joins TRBV30 to TRBJ1-2; 7 nucleotides match TRBD1. The CDR3 is made up of 15 amino acids. Germline V gives CDR1 GTSNPN, CDR2 SVGIG (reference sequence). V lost 2 bases and J lost 1; bases outside the gene matches: 7. The CDR3 here is CAWSLGDSINYGYTF. CDR3 in DNA: TGTGCCTGGAGTCTTGGGGACAGTATTAACTATGGCTACACCTTC.

This clone has only a few counts. The J gene is TRBJ1-1, the V gene TRBV5-1; the D gene is possibly TRBD1 (6 bases). V was trimmed by 0 bases and J by 3 bases, leaving 6 bases between them. This CDR3 region has 13 residues. Per the germline V gene, CDR1 is SGHRS and CDR2 is YFSETQ. The CDR3 DNA sequence: TGCGCCAGCAGCTTGGGACAGGACACTGAAGCTTTCTTT. Protein: CASSLGQDTEAFF.

The rearrangement uses TRBV5-1 and TRBJ2-1; D is uncertain. Germline CDR1 is SGHRS and CDR2 is YFSETQ. The V and J ends lost 6 bases and 6 bases respectively, with 16 bases between them. The CDR3 totals 14 residues. CDR3 residues: CASTQSGFGNEQFF. The CDR3 coding sequence is TGCGCCAGCACCCAGTCCGGGTTCGGCAATGAGCAGTTCTTC. Using reference TRBV5-1 and TRBJ2-1 for the parts outside the CDR3, the full variable domain is KAGVTQTPRYLIKTRGQQVTLSCSPISGHRSVSWYQQTPGQGLQFLFEYFSETQRNKGNFPGRFSGRQFSNSRSEMNVSTLELGDSALYLCASTQSGFGNEQFFGPGTRLTVL.

This clone occurred once. The rearrangement uses TRBV15 and TRBJ1-2; D is uncertain. V gave up 2 bases and J gave up 1 base, with 8 bases separating them. Germline lookup yields CDR1 LNHNV and CDR2 YYDKDF (reference sequence). The CDR3 is 14 amino acids. In DNA, the CDR3 is TGTGCCACCAGCAGACGTACAGATAACTATGGCTACACCTTC. It specifies CATSRRTDNYGYTF.

DNA of the CDR3: TGTGCCAGCAGTGAATCTCGGGGACAGACCGGCGGCTACACCTTC. It codes for CASSESRGQTGGYTF. V and J are TRBV25-1 and TRBJ1-2; 7 bases fit TRBD1. Germline CDR1 is MGHDK and CDR2 is SYGVNS. V dropped 1 base and J dropped 8; count of bases not matched to a gene: 10. The CDR3 has 15 residues.

The rearrangement joins TRBV10-3 to TRBJ1-5; D is perhaps TRBD1 (6 bases). The CDR3 is 14 amino acids. CDR1 and CDR2 from the germline V gene are ENHRY and SYGVKD. V was pared by 3 bases and J by 2 bases, with 8 bases between. CDR3 region: CAISESGGNQPQHF. As DNA, the CDR3 is TGTGCCATCAGTGAATCAGGGGGCAATCAGCCCCAGCATTTT.

The chain combines TRBV4-2 with TRBJ2-3; the match to TRBD1 covers 9 bases. The CDR3 totals 15 residues. Germline trimming cut 3 bases from V and 5 bases from J; bases unmatched to any gene: 6. In germline, CDR1 is LGHNA, CDR2 YNFKEQ. CDR3 region: CASSQRQGEGDTQYF. The CDR3 DNA reads TGTGCCAGCAGCCAGAGACAGGGGGAAGGAGATACGCAGTATTTT.

This chain joins TRBV30 and TRBJ1-4; possibly TRBD1 for D (5 bases). The CDR3 length is 12 residues. CDR1 is GTSNPN, CDR2 SVGIG, per germline (reference sequence). V lost 4 bases and J 8 bases, leaving 11 bases between the germline ends. CDR3 in amino acids: CAWNGGDEKLFF. CDR3 nucleotide sequence: TGTGCCTGGAATGGAGGGGACGAAAAACTGTTTTTT.